This T cell receptor beta chain was identified in a study of OX40 agonist ivuxolimab in advanced cancers. The wider study: Head and neck, renal cell, melanoma or hepatocellular carcinoma were the cancers that dose-escalation patients had. Age averaged about 62 years (range roughly 20 to 90), and less than 85% were male. Two cutaneous melanoma patients and one hepatocellular carcinoma patient, three in all, had partial responses.

The assay was immunoSEQ multiplex PCR, and TCRdb's table has in-frame clones only and misses some. The sample records 58,000 or so clones, nearly 90% being singletons. V gave up 4 bases and J gave up 3 bases, with 9 bases separating them. There are 13 residues in the CDR3. Germline assignment: CDR1 LNHDA and CDR2 SQIVND (reference sequence). V is TRBV19 and J is TRBJ1-1, with D unresolved. The receptor was derived from an adult with an advanced solid tumor such as melanoma, head and neck, liver or kidney cancer. The sequences come from CD4+ or CD8+ T cells sorted from blood, collected in a trial of the OX40 agonist ivuxolimab. DNA of the CDR3: TGTGCCAGTAGTAAAACAGAATACACTGAAGCTTTCTTT. Translated, it gives CASSKTEYTEAFF.